This record looks at one T cell receptor (beta chain) sequence and its context. The antigen is unknown. These data originate in a study of T cell responses to AZD1222 COVID-19 vaccine. General observations from the study: Clonal diversity was possibly underestimated; the donors were predominantly white British and more often female.

Sequenced by immunoSEQ multiplex PCR; TCRdb stores in-frame clones only, minus some. The sample holds about 190,000 clones, around 90% seen once. Per the germline V gene, CDR1 is ENHRY and CDR2 is SYGVKD. Between the trimmed V and J ends, which lost 0 bases and 7 bases, there was a span of 12 bases. This CDR3 region has 15 residues. This rearrangement joins TRBV10-3 to TRBJ2-2; D gene uncertain. The receptor's source is an adult in good health. Sample: peripheral blood, taken on day 0 of AZD1222 vaccination. CDR3 nucleotides: TGTGCCATCAGTGAGTCGAAACAGTATTTCGGGGAGCTGTTTTTT. It codes for CAISESKQYFGELFF.